Shown below are 22 T cell receptor beta chains from a single sample sequenced in a study of blood T cells in healthy people across ages. A J-beta primer mix and a sample-barcoded 5' primer were used in a second PCR of roughly 6 to 11 cycles. TCRdb re-analysed the 5' RACE reads in MiXCR, keeping a single row per CDR3 protein. The sample yields some 1,800,000 distinct CDR3 sequences, 30% to 40% seen once. Sequenced: blood. The receptors shown here come from a human donor in good health.

Only a few counts were recorded for this clonotype. The chain has TRBV6-5 and TRBJ2-5, with TRBD2 matching 7 bases. There are 14 residues in the CDR3. Germline values: CDR1 MNHEY, CDR2 SVGAGI. V trimming: 10 bases; J trimming: 5 bases; junction bases outside the gene matches: 13. This chain's CDR3 is CATGRGGSGETQYF. The DNA of the CDR3 is TGTGCCACCGGAAGGGGAGGGAGCGGTGAGACCCAGTACTTC.

Concerning this clonotype: A much larger clone differs by one base, so this may be a read error. The chain joins TRBV20-1 to TRBJ2-5; D is undetermined. Germline CDR1 is DFQATT and CDR2 is SNEGSKA (reference sequence). The CDR3 consists of 12 residues. Trimming removed 5 bases at V and 11 bases at J, with 18 bases between. The CDR3 DNA follows: TGCAGTGCTCGGCGGTCCGGTAATGAGCAGTACTTC. Its protein product is CSARRSGNEQYF.

As for this clonotype: A read error may produce the germline difference seen at one junction end. The CDR3 sequence is CASSLFLAQATQYF. The CDR3 DNA follows: TGCGCCAGCAGCTTGTTCCTAGCCCAAGCGACCCAGTACTTC. The rearrangement links TRBV5-1 to TRBJ2-5, with a possible D match to TRBD2 (5 bases). Per the germline V gene, CDR1 is SGHRS and CDR2 is YFSETQ. The CDR3 has 14 amino acids. Based on the CDR3 plus reference TRBV5-1 and TRBJ2-5, the full variable domain is KAGVTQTPRYLIKTRGQQVTLSCSPISGHRSVSWYQQTPGQGLQFLFEYFSETQRNKGNFPGRFSGRQFSNSRSEMNVSTLELGDSALYLCASSLFLAQATQYFGPGTRLLVL.

This clonotype has a handful of counts. J is TRBJ1-2 and V is TRBV6-5; D ambiguous. CDR1 is MNHEY and CDR2 is SVGAGI in the germline V gene. Trimming took 0 bases from V and 4 from J, leaving 15 bases between them. The CDR3 length is 16 residues. The CDR3 DNA follows: TGTGCCAGCAGTTACTCGGTTGAAGGTTACGGCTATGGCTACACCTTC. As protein: CASSYSVEGYGYGYTF.

CDR3 coding DNA: TGCGCCAGCAGCTTTCTTGGTGGGGACTATGGCTACACCTTC. It encodes CASSFLGGDYGYTF. This sequence joins TRBV5-1 and TRBJ1-2; D is undetermined. Germline CDR1 and CDR2: SGHRS and YFSETQ. V lost 2 bases and J 3 bases, leaving 11 bases between the germline ends. This CDR3 contains 14 residues.

To note about this clonotype: The junction differs from germline at one of its ends, possibly a read error. The chain is built from TRBV6-1 and TRBJ1-5; the D is unclear. Germline V lookup: CDR1 MNHNS, CDR2 SASEGT. This CDR3 is 13 amino acids long. The CDR3 coding sequence is TGTGTCAGCTTGCGGGAAGGCAATCAGCCCCAGCATTTT. Translation gives CVSLREGNQPQHF.

A few counts support this clonotype. One end of the junction fails to match germline, which may point to a read error. V usage is TRBV9 and J usage is TRBJ2-3, with TRBD1 as a possible D gene (6 bases). The CDR3 length is 16 residues. Germline assignment: CDR1 SGDLS and CDR2 YYNGEE. CDR3 DNA: TGCGCCAGCAGCGTTAGTCAGGACAGCACCACAGATACGCAGTATTTT. Amino acid sequence: CASSVSQDSTTDTQYF. The full variable domain, completed using reference TRBV9 and TRBJ2-3, is DSGVTQTPKHLITATGQRVTLRCSPRSGDLSVYWYQQSLDQGLQFLIQYYNGEERAKGNILERFSAQQFPDLHSELNLSSLELGDSALYFCASSVSQDSTTDTQYFGPGTRLTVL.

This chain joins TRBV6-1 and TRBJ1-1, with 8 positions matching TRBD1. The V gene's germline CDR1 is MNHNS and CDR2 SASEGT. V trimming: 6 bases; J trimming: 0 bases; junction bases outside the gene matches: 6. The CDR3 is 15 amino acids. CDR3 loop: CASRRGQVVNTEAFF. CDR3 nucleotide sequence: TGTGCCAGCAGGAGGGGACAGGTTGTGAACACTGAAGCTTTCTTT.

This clonotype was counted ten times or more. The V gene is TRBV28, the J gene TRBJ2-7; the match to TRBD2 covers 8 bases. Trimming removed 2 bases from V and 6 bases from J; junction bases left unmatched: 6. The germline CDR1 and CDR2 sequences are MDHEN and SYDVKM. This CDR3 has 14 residues. The CDR3 spells CASSLAAAGGEQYF. CDR3 bases: TGTGCCAGCAGTTTAGCAGCCGCGGGGGGCGAGCAGTACTTC.

Only one count was recorded for this clonotype. The chain combines TRBV6-6 with TRBJ1-2, with TRBD1 identical over 10 bases. The CDR3 extends over 14 amino acids. The ends lost 10 bases at V and 6 bases at J; junction bases unmatched: 11. Germline V lookup: CDR1 MNHNY, CDR2 SVGAGI (reference sequence). The CDR3 loop reads CATTRPGQGHGYTF. The DNA of the CDR3 is TGTGCCACCACGCGACCGGGACAGGGGCATGGCTACACCTTC.

The rearrangement links TRBV12-3 or TRBV12-4 to TRBJ2-1; D is perhaps TRBD2 (6 bases). V dropped 5 bases and J dropped 10 bases, with 15 bases sitting between them. This CDR3 is 13 amino acids long. CDR3 residues: CASSPPGVREQFF. CDR3 nucleotides: TGTGCCAGCAGTCCCCCGGGGGTGAGGGAGCAGTTCTTC.

J is TRBJ2-5 and V is TRBV20-1; D gene ambiguous. Trimming removed 0 bases at V and 4 bases at J, with 9 bases between. CDR3 length: 13 amino acids. Looked up from germline, CDR1 is DFQATT and CDR2 is SNEGSKA (reference sequence). CDR3 region: CSARDWQRETQYF. The CDR3 region has the DNA TGCAGTGCTAGAGATTGGCAACGAGAGACCCAGTACTTC.

The V and J genes are TRBV29-1 and TRBJ2-5; D might be TRBD1 or TRBD2, each matching 5 bases. The ends were cut back, 6 bases at V and 0 bases at J, with 17 bases in the middle. Germline loops: CDR1 SQVTM, CDR2 ANQGSEA. CDR3 length: 15 residues. CDR3 DNA: TGCAGCGTCCCCACCGTGGGACCCGACCAAGAGACCCAGTACTTC. Its translation is CSVPTVGPDQETQYF.

This clonotype was seen just once. This chain links TRBV12-3 or TRBV12-4 with TRBJ1-2; D is uncertain. The CDR3 spans 14 residues. The germline V and J ends were trimmed by 6 bases and 4 bases, with 15 bases remaining between them. The CDR3 DNA is TGTGCCAGCAGCCCCGGACTTCTTGGCTATGGCTACACCTTC. As protein: CASSPGLLGYGYTF.

This clonotype was seen a handful of times. This rearrangement joins TRBV5-6 to TRBJ2-1; 11 bases agree with TRBD2. V was clipped by 5 bases and J by 7 bases; unmatched bases: 5. CDR1 is SGHDT, CDR2 YYEEEE, per germline. The length of the CDR3 is 14 residues. The CDR3 reads CASRASGGWNEQFF. The CDR3 nucleotides read TGTGCCAGCAGGGCTAGCGGGGGGTGGAATGAGCAGTTCTTC.

This clonotype occurred a few times. The V gene is TRBV20-1, the J gene TRBJ2-7, with 8 bases lining up with TRBD1. V was clipped by 6 bases and J by 4 bases; unmatched bases: 8. The germline CDR1 and CDR2 sequences are DFQATT and SNEGSKA (reference sequence). The CDR3 is made up of 13 amino acids. CDR3 coding DNA: TGCAGTGCGGGGGGACAGGCTCCTTACGAGCAGTACTTC. Amino acids: CSAGGQAPYEQYF.

In its sample, this clonotype was seen a few times. A read error may produce the germline difference seen at one junction end. The chain recombines TRBV6-6 with TRBJ1-5; maybe TRBD1 (5 bases). This CDR3 has 15 residues. In germline, CDR1 is MNHNY, CDR2 SVGAGI (reference sequence). The CDR3 loop reads CAGSYSAGTYQPQHF. The CDR3 nucleotides read TGTGCCGGCAGTTACTCTGCAGGGACCTATCAGCCCCAGCATTTT.

The chain employs TRBV11-2 and TRBJ2-7; D uncertain. V lost 8 bases, J lost 2 bases, and 7 bases lay in between. CDR1 and CDR2 (germline): SGHAT, FQNNGV. The CDR3 spans 11 residues. The CDR3, as DNA: TGTGCCAGCTTGGGAACCTACGAGCAGTACTTC. Translating it yields CASLGTYEQYF.

The chain carries TRBV5-6 and TRBJ2-5; D is unresolved. CDR1 and CDR2 from the germline V gene are SGHDT and YYEEEE. V lost 0 bases to trimming and J lost 4 bases, with 13 bases between them. The CDR3 spans 15 residues. CDR3 loop: CASSLVGGAAETQYF. The CDR3 DNA is TGTGCCAGCAGCTTGGTAGGCGGAGCCGCAGAGACCCAGTACTTC.

This chain joins TRBV2 and TRBJ2-2; D call uncertain. The ends were cut back, 3 bases at V and 10 bases at J, with 21 bases in the middle. From germline, CDR1 is SNHLY and CDR2 FYNNEI. This CDR3 comprises 16 residues. CDR3 amino acids: CASSDKGLFTSEELFF. CDR3 coding DNA: TGTGCCAGCAGTGATAAGGGTCTCTTTACGTCCGAGGAGCTGTTTTTT. Full variable domain (outside the CDR3, taken from reference TRBV2 and TRBJ2-2): EPEVTQTPSHQVTQMGQEVILRCVPISNHLYFYWYRQILGQKVEFLVSFYNNEISEKSEIFDDQFSVERPDGSNFTLKIRSTKLEDSAMYFCASSDKGLFTSEELFFGEGSRLTVL.

The chain combines TRBV9 with TRBJ1-2; a weak D match, TRBD1 (5 bases). This CDR3 has 15 amino acids. The germline CDR1 and CDR2 sequences are SGDLS and YYNGEE. With 4 bases removed from V and 2 bases from J, the gap between germline ends came to 15 bases. The CDR3 loop is CASSPEVEGNYGYTF. The CDR3, as DNA: TGTGCCAGCAGCCCAGAAGTCGAGGGGAACTATGGCTACACCTTC.

The chain is built from TRBV4-2 and TRBJ2-3; the match to TRBD2 covers 13 bases. This CDR3 is built from 16 residues. The V gene's germline CDR1 is LGHNA and CDR2 YNFKEQ. V shed 2 bases, J shed 6 bases, and the junction held 5 bases outside the gene matches. The CDR3 DNA reads as TGTGCCAGCAGCCAACGACTAGCGGGGGGCGTGGATACGCAGTATTTT. This sequence encodes CASSQRLAGGVDTQYF.